This TCR beta chain was found in a study of T cells in localized non-small cell lung cancer. The germline gives CDR1 LNHDA, CDR2 SQIVND (reference sequence). Trimming at V came to 5 bases and at J to 2 bases, leaving 12 bases not matched to a gene. The CDR3 is 17 residues long. General study findings and limits: It was uninvolved adjacent lung that showed the highest T cell clonality, exceeding tumor. The tumor had only one region sequenced, so heterogeneity remains possible.

Remarks on this clone: The antigen is unknown.

Measured with immunoSEQ multiplex PCR; TCRdb has only the in-frame clones, and not every one. Of roughly 1,800 clones listed, around 21% are singletons. Sequenced here: normal lung tissue next to the tumor, sampled before any cancer treatment. The TCR originated in a woman aged 35 to 70 with stage I lung adenocarcinoma. V gene TRBV19 combines with J gene TRBJ2-3; 8 bases are a match to TRBD1. CDR3 in DNA: TGTGCCAGTAGTCGCAACCCGGACAGGGTTCTCACAGATACGCAGTATTTT. Residues: CASSRNPDRVLTDTQYF.